This TCR beta chain was observed in a study of blood T cell repertoires in COVID-19. In germline, CDR1 is LNHDA, CDR2 SQIVND (reference sequence). Trimming removed 6 bases at V and 1 base at J, with 16 bases between. The CDR3 totals 16 residues. Sequencing was performed with immunoSEQ multiplex PCR; in TCRdb, only in-frame clones are kept and a portion is missing. The data contain more than 300,000 clones, more than 75% of them singletons. The sample taken for sequencing was peripheral blood. This sequence was found in a woman in her fifties or sixties with acute or convalescent COVID-19. This chain uses TRBV19 with TRBJ1-3; a weak D match, TRBD1 (5 bases). CDR3 nucleotides: TGTGCCAGTAGGCGTACAGGCACTGCATCTGGAAACACCATATATTTT. Translation gives CASRRTGTASGNTIYF.